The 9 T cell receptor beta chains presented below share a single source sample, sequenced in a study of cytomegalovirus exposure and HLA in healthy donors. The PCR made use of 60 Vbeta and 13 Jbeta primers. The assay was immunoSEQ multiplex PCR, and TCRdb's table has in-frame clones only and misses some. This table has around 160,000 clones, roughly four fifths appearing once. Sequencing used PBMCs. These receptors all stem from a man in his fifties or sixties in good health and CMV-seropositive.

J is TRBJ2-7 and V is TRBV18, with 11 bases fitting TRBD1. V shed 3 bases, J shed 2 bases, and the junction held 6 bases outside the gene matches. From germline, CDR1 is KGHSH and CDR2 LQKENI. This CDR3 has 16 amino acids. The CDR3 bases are TGTGCCAGCTCACCCGGATCGGGACAGGGGGCCTACGAGCAGTACTTC. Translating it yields CASSPGSGQGAYEQYF. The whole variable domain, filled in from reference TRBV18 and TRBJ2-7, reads NAGVMQNPRHLVRRRGQEARLRCSPMKGHSHVYWYRQLPEEGLKFMVYLQKENIIDESGMPKERFSAEFPKEGPSILRIQQVVRGDSAAYFCASSPGSGQGAYEQYFGPGTRLTVT.

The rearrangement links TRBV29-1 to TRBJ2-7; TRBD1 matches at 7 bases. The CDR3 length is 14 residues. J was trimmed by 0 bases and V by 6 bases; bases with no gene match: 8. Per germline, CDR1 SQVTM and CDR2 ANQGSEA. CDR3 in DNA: TGCAGCGTCTCGAACGGGGACAGCTCCTACGAGCAGTACTTC. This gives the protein CSVSNGDSSYEQYF.

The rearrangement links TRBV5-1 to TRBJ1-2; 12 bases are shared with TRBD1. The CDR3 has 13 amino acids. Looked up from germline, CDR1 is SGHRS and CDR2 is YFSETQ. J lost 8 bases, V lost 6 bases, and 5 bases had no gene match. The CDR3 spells CASTPGTGGGYTF. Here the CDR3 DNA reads TGCGCCAGCACCCCCGGGACAGGGGGCGGCTACACCTTC.

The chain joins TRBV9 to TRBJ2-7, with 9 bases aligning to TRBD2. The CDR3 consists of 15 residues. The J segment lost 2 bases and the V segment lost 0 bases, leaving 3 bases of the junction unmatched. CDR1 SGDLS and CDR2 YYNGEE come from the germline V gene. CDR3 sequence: CASSVAGTSTYEQYF. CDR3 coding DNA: TGTGCCAGCAGCGTAGCGGGGACTAGCACCTACGAGCAGTACTTC. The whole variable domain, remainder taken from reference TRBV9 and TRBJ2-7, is DSGVTQTPKHLITATGQRVTLRCSPRSGDLSVYWYQQSLDQGLQFLIQYYNGEERAKGNILERFSAQQFPDLHSELNLSSLELGDSALYFCASSVAGTSTYEQYFGPGTRLTVT.

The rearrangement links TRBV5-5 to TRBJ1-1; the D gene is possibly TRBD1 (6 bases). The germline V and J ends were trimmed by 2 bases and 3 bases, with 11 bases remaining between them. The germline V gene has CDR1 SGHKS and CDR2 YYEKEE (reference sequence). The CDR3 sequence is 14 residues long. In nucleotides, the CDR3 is TGTGCCAGCAGCTTCGGGGGGCTGGACACTGAAGCTTTCTTT. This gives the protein CASSFGGLDTEAFF. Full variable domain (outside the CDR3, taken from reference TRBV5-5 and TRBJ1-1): DAGVTQSPTHLIKTRGQQVTLRCSPISGHKSVSWYQQVLGQGPQFIFQYYEKEERGRGNFPDRFSARQFPNYSSELNVNALLLGDSALYLCASSFGGLDTEAFFGQGTRLTVV.

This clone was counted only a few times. CDR3 sequence reads: CASSSAQGGETQYF. The CDR3 nucleotides are TGTGCCAGCAGCTCCGCTCAGGGGGGAGAGACCCAGTACTTC. The rearrangement joins TRBV5-4 to TRBJ2-5, with TRBD1 as a possible D gene (7 bases). CDR1 SGHNT and CDR2 YYREEE come from the germline V gene (reference sequence). This CDR3 is 14 amino acids long. V shed 3 bases and J shed 4 bases, with 13 bases lying between them.

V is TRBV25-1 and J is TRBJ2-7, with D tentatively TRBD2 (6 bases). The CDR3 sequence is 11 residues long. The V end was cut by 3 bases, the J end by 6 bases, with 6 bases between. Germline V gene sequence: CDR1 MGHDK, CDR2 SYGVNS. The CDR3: CASSEGLEQYF. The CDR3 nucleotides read TGTGCCAGCAGTGAGGGACTCGAGCAGTACTTC.

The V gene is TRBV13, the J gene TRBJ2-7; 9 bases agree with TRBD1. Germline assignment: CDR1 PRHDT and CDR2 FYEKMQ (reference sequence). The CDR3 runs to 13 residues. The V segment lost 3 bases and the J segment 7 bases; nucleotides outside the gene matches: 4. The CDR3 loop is CASSLGQGGEQYF. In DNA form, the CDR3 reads TGTGCCAGCAGCTTGGGACAGGGTGGGGAGCAGTACTTC.

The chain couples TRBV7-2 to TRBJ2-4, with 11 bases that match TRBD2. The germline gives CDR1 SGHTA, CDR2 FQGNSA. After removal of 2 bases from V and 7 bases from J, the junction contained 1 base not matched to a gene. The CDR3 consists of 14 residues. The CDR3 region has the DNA TGTGCCAGCAGCTTATGGACTAGCGGGAACATTCAGTACTTC. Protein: CASSLWTSGNIQYF.